This is a list of T cell receptor beta chains from one sample in a study of blood T cell repertoires in COVID-19. Data came from immunoSEQ multiplex PCR; TCRdb stores just in-frame clones and leaves some out. The sample records 300,000 or so clones, 90% to 95% being singletons. The sequencing input was peripheral blood. The receptors shown here come from a woman aged 30 to 39 with COVID-19, enrolled during active disease. Both conserved end residues are trimmed from each CDR3. Each record gives: J gene, V gene, clone size, CDR3 protein. Only some rows state a clone size, as once, few, many or a class for expanded clones.

J: TRBJ1-1; V: TRBV19; size: -; CDR3: ASSIRGRGHEAF
J: TRBJ2-1; V: TRBV18; size: -; CDR3: ASSLLAGEQF
J: TRBJ2-5; V: TRBV19; size: once; CDR3: ASSTRTEETQY
J: TRBJ2-7; V: TRBV5-6; size: -; CDR3: ASSLALHEQY
J: TRBJ2-2; V: TRBV9; size: -; CDR3: ASSVQGRGPGELF
J: TRBJ2-3; V: TRBV18; size: -; CDR3: ASSPPWSVGGGTDTQY
J: TRBJ2-1; V: TRBV19; size: -; CDR3: ASSIDGLARGYNEQF
J: TRBJ1-6; V: TRBV27; size: -; CDR3: ASSPQGNSPLH
J: TRBJ2-7; V: TRBV5-6; size: -; CDR3: ASSPRTGAPYEQY
J: TRBJ1-1; V: TRBV27; size: -; CDR3: ASSYDRRNTEAF
J: TRBJ1-1; V: TRBV4-1; size: -; CDR3: ASSLTGHPNTEAF
J: TRBJ2-7; V: TRBV18; size: once; CDR3: ASSSRAGDEQY
J: TRBJ1-5; V: TRBV19; size: -; CDR3: ASSTFTGNQPQH
J: TRBJ1-4; V: TRBV2; size: -; CDR3: ASSESGGLIGLKLF
J: TRBJ1-1; V: TRBV7-6; size: once; CDR3: ASSRGQGMNTEAF
J: TRBJ2-5; V: TRBV2; size: -; CDR3: ASRKTGGEETQY
J: TRBJ1-1; V: TRBV30; size: -; CDR3: AWRGGLGRPNTEAF
J: TRBJ2-7; V: TRBV27; size: -; CDR3: ASSLGGYEQY
J: TRBJ1-2; V: TRBV7-9; size: -; CDR3: ASSQTGGYGYT
J: TRBJ2-6; V: TRBV28; size: -; CDR3: ASSARASGANVLT
J: TRBJ1-1; V: TRBV7-8; size: -; CDR3: ASSLVGSRVGSTEAF
J: TRBJ1-5; V: TRBV7-9; size: -; CDR3: ASSQTWDKNQPQH
J: TRBJ2-7; V: TRBV7-2; size: -; CDR3: ASSFSAMRDYEQY
J: TRBJ2-6; V: TRBV20-1; size: -; CDR3: SASQDSGANVLT
J: TRBJ1-2; V: TRBV27; size: -; CDR3: ASSSIRDNSNYGYT
J: TRBJ2-3; V: TRBV6-1; size: -; CDR3: ASSEILSGSFTDTQY
J: TRBJ2-7; V: TRBV19; size: -; CDR3: ASSMGFGGSYEQY
J: TRBJ2-7; V: TRBV20-1; size: -; CDR3: SAWTSSEQY
J: TRBJ1-3; V: TRBV10-3; size: -; CDR3: AISDGGQGRAGNTIY
J: TRBJ2-7; V: TRBV12-3/TRBV12-4; size: few; CDR3: ASSLTGAEQY
J: TRBJ2-7; V: TRBV11-2; size: -; CDR3: ASSSRPQGGEQY
J: TRBJ2-2; V: TRBV5-1; size: -; CDR3: ASSASGQTTPGVELF
J: TRBJ2-5; V: TRBV5-1; size: -; CDR3: ASRGTSPNQETQY
J: TRBJ2-5; V: TRBV15; size: -; CDR3: ATSRKLAGIETQY
J: TRBJ2-4; V: TRBV19; size: -; CDR3: ASSIGSGTENIQY
J: TRBJ2-7; V: TRBV27; size: -; CDR3: ASSLNGLAGREQY
J: TRBJ1-3; V: TRBV2; size: -; CDR3: ASSVDRVNGNTIY